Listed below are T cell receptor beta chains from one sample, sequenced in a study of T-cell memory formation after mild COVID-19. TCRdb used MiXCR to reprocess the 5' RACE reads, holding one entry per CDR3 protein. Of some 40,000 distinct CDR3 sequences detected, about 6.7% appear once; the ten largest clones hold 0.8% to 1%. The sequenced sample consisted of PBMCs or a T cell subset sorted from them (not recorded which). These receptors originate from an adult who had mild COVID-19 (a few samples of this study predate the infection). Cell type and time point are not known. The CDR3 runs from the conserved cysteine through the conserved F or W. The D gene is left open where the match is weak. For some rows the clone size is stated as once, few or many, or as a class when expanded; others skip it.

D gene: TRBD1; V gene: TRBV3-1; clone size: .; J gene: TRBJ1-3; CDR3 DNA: TGTGCCAGCAGCCTTACGACAGGGCCTGGAAACACCATATATTTT; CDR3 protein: CASSLTTGPGNTIYF
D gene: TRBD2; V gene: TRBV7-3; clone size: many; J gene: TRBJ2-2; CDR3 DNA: TGTGCCAGCAGCTTAGCGGGAGACACCGGGGAGCTGTTTTTT; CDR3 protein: CASSLAGDTGELFF
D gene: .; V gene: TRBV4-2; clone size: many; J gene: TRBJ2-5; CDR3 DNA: TGTGCCAGCAGCCAATACCGGGACTCCCAAGAGACCCAGTACTTC; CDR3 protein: CASSQYRDSQETQYF
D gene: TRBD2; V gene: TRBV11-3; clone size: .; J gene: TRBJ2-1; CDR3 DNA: TGTGCCAGCAGCTCCCCCACTAGCGGCAATGAGCAGTTCTTC; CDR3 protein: CASSSPTSGNEQFF
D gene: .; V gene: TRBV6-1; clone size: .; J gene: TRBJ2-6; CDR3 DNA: TGTGCCAGCAGTCGACAGTATCGCCCACACTCTGGGGCCAACGTCCTGACTTTC; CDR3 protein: CASSRQYRPHSGANVLTF
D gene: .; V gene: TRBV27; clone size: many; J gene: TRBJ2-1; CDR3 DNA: TGTGCCAGCAGTTTATTGGACAGCCAAGGCCCCTACAATGAGCAGTTCTTC; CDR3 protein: CASSLLDSQGPYNEQFF
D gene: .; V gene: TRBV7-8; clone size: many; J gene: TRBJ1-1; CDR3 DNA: TGTGCCAGCAGGTCCTCCGGGGCTTTGAACACTGAAGCTTTCTTT; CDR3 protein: CASRSSGALNTEAFF
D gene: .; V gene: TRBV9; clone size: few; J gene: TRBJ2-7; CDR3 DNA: TGTGCCAGCAGCGTAGGAAGCGGCATTTCCTACGAGCAGTACTTC; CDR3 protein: CASSVGSGISYEQYF
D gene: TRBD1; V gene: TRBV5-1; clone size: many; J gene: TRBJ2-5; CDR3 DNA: TGCGCCAGCAGCCCATGGACAGGCCAAGAGACCCAGTACTTC; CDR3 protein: CASSPWTGQETQYF
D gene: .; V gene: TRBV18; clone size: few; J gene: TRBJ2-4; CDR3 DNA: TGTGCCAGCTCACCCTCCACCGGGAGGGGGCTAGACATTCAGTACTTC; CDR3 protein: CASSPSTGRGLDIQYF
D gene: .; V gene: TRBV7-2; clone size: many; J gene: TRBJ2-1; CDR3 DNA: TGTGCCAGCAGCTTACTCAATGAGCAGTTCTTC; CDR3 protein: CASSLLNEQFF
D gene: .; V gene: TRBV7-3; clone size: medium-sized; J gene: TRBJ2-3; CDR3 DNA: TGTGCCAGCAGCATTCAGGGACGGACAGACACAGATACGCAGTATTTT; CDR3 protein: CASSIQGRTDTDTQYF
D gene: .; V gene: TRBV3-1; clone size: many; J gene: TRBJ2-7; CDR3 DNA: TGTGCCAGCAGCCCGGCACTAGGGACTTCCTACGAGCAGTACTTC; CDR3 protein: CASSPALGTSYEQYF
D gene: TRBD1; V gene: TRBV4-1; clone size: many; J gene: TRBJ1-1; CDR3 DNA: TGCGCCAGCAGCCCGTGGGACAGGGGCCGGGCTTTCGAAGCTTTCTTT; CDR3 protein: CASSPWDRGRAFEAFF
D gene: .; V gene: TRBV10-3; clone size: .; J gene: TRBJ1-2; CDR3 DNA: TGTGCCATCAGTGACCAGGGGATTGCTAACTATGGCTACACCTTC; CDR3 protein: CAISDQGIANYGYTF
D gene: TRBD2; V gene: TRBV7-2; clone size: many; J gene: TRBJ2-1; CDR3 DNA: TGTGCCAGCAGCTTAGTAGATTTGGGTAGCGGGAGCACCTTCTACAATGAGCAGTTCTTC; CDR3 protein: CASSLVDLGSGSTFYNEQFF